The clone carrying this T cell receptor (beta chain) was detected only a few times. Its target is unknown. This entry belongs to a study of response to subunit inactivated influenza vaccine. TCRdb re-analysed the RT-PCR reads in MiXCR, keeping a single row per CDR3 protein. The table has roughly 630,000 distinct CDR3 sequences, around 13% seen once. With 3 bases clipped from V and 10 bases from J, the junction kept 4 bases outside the gene matches. The CDR3 contains 13 residues. Germline V gives CDR1 SGHDT, CDR2 YYEEEE. General observations from the study: The authors suggested that few new T cells are recruited per seasonal influenza vaccination.

The V call is TRBV5-6, the J call TRBJ2-2, with 9 bases fitting TRBD1. The material sequenced was PBMCs from blood, taken 14 to 15 days before vaccination. The sequence came from a man aged 50-60 years who received an inactivated influenza vaccine. The CDR3 is CASSWGQGVELFF. In DNA, the CDR3 is TGTGCCAGCAGCTGGGGACAGGGAGTGGAGCTGTTTTTT.